What follows describes a single T cell receptor (beta chain). Its antigen is still unknown. No much larger clone exists at a distance of one base, and base qualities are not known. From a lookup of the germline V gene (reference sequence), CDR1 and CDR2 are MNHEY and SMNVEV. The germline V and J ends show losses of 2 bases and 7 bases respectively, and no gene match explains 13 bases of the junction. The CDR3, cysteine through phenylalanine, is 16 amino acids long. Only the CDR3 DNA is retained, 48 bases long and in frame from the first base. This entry comes from a study of blood T cell repertoires in COVID-19 (dated by TCRdb to 2018 to 2020). Regarding the study in general: Collaborator samples came from the United States, Italy and Spain and covered acute and convalescent phases of COVID-19. The prospective study material was composed of cDNA or gDNA derived from T cells, B-cell-depleted T cells, or PBMCs. The dataset comprised deeply sampled blood TCRbeta repertoires from subjects exposed to, actively infected with, or recovered from COVID-19. The repertoires were released in a freely available public database intended as a resource for research on the immune response to SARS-CoV-2. The samples were drawn from the first 160 participants of the ongoing ImmuneRACE study and from 950 to 1,500 subjects provided by 6 global collaborators. A de-identified subject ID, COVID-19 status, age in years and sex were almost always included in the sample metadata. Where available, HLA class I and class II types were taken from metadata supplied by the sample provider and were not determined by assay-based typing. Overall study outcomes, separate from this receptor: The amount of clinical and demographic metadata varied by source and participant and was provided uncurated.

The immunoSEQ Assay, a bias-controlled multiplex PCR, was used to amplify TCRbeta CDR3 regions from genomic DNA. In the paper's pipeline: The number of nucleated cells in each sample was estimated by amplification of reference gene primers within the assay. Sequence reads were collapsed and filtered to measure the absolute abundance of every unique TCRbeta CDR3 rearrangement. For each sample, productive Simpson clonality was calculated by taking the square root of Simpson's diversity index across productive rearrangements. TCRdb retrieved this table from immuneACCESS and kept in-frame rearrangements only. Not all clones are present; in checked studies, unresolved V genes account for under half, and no reason is known for the remainder. That table is the source of V, J and clone size, and D and trimming were worked out from the DNA. This sample holds tens of thousands of clones; roughly 82% were observed only once. More than 1% of the sample is in the top ten clones.

Whole blood was collected in K2EDTA tubes by collaborating institutions according to the institutions' own protocols. Collaborator samples were shipped for TCRbeta analysis as frozen whole blood, isolated PBMCs, or DNA extracted from either sample type. The rearrangement joined TRBV27 to TRBJ2-7, and 8 junctional nucleotides match TRBD1. This receptor was taken from a woman aged 80 or over with acute or convalescent COVID-19. The specimen sequenced was peripheral blood. CDR3 protein: CASSLGQGPSLGEQYF. The bases read TGTGCCAGCAGTTTAGGACAGGGACCCTCCTTGGGGGAGCAGTACTTC.